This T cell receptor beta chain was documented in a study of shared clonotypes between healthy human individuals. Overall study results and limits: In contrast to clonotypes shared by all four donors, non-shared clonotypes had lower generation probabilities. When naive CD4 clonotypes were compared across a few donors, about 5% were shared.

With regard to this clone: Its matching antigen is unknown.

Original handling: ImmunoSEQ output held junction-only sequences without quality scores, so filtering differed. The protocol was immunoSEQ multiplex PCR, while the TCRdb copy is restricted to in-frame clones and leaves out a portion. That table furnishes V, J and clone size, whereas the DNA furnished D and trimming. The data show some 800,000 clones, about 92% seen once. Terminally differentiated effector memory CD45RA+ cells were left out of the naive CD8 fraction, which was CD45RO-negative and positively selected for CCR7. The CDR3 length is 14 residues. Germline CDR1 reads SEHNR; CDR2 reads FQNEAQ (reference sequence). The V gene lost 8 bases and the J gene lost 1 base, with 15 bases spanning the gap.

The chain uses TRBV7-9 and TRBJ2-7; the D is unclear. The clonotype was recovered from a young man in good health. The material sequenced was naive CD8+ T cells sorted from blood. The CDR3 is CASAGNRLSYEQYF. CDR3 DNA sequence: TGTGCCAGCGCTGGGAACCGACTTTCCTACGAGCAGTACTTC. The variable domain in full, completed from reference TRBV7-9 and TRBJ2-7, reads DTGVSQNPRHKITKRGQNVTFRCDPISEHNRLYWYRQTLGQGPEFLTYFQNEAQLEKSRLLSDRFSAERPKGSFSTLEIQRTEQGDSAMYLCASAGNRLSYEQYFGPGTRLTVT.